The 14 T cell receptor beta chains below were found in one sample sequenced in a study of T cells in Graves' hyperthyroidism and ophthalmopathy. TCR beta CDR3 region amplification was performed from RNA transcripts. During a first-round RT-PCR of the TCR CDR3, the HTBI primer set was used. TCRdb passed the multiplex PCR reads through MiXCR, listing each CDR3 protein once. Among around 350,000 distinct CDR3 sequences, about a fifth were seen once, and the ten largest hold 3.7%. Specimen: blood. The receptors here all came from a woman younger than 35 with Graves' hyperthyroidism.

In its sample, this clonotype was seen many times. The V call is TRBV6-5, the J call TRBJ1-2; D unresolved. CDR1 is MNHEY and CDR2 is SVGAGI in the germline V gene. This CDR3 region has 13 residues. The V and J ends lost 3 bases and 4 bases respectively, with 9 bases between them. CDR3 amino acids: CASSYGWGYGYTF. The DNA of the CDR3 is TGTGCCAGCAGTTATGGGTGGGGCTATGGCTACACCTTC.

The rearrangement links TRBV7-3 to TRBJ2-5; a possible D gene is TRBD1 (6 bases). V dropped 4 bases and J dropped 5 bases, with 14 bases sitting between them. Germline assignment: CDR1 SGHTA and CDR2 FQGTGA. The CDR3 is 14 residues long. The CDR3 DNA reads TGTGCCAGCAGCTCAAGATCAGGGGTGGAGACCCAGTACTTC. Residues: CASSSRSGVETQYF.

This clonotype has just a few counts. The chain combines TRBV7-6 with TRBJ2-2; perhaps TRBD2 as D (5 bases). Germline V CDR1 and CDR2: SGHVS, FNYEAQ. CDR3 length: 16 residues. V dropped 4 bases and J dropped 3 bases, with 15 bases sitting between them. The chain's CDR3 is CASSSQRQRDTGELFF. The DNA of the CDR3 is TGTGCCAGCAGCTCTCAGCGGCAGAGAGACACCGGGGAGCTGTTTTTT.

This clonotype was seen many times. The CDR3 coding sequence is TGCAGCGTTGAGAACAGGGGCCAGGCTGGCTACACCTTC. It yields the protein CSVENRGQAGYTF. The chain recombines TRBV29-1 with TRBJ1-2, with TRBD1 identical over 7 bases. Trimming removed 3 bases from V and 7 bases from J; junction bases left unmatched: 8. The CDR3 loop spans 13 amino acids. Germline lookup yields CDR1 SQVTM and CDR2 ANQGSEA.

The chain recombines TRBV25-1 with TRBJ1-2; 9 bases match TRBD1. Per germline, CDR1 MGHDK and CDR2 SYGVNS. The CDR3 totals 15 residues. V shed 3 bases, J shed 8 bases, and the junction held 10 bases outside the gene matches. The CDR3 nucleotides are TGTGCCAGCAGTGAGTCCGGGACAGGGTGGCCAGGCTACACCTTC. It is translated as CASSESGTGWPGYTF.

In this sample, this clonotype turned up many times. The CDR3 sequence: CASRPTSGLSSYEQYF. CDR3 nucleotide sequence: TGTGCCAGCAGGCCAACCTCCGGCCTGAGCTCCTACGAGCAGTACTTC. The gene calls are TRBV2 and TRBJ2-7; D is uncertain. V was clipped by 6 bases and J by 0 bases, with 18 bases between them. The germline CDR1 and CDR2 sequences are SNHLY and FYNNEI. This CDR3 is built from 16 residues. The whole variable domain, filled in from reference TRBV2 and TRBJ2-7, reads EPEVTQTPSHQVTQMGQEVILRCVPISNHLYFYWYRQILGQKVEFLVSFYNNEISEKSEIFDDQFSVERPDGSNFTLKIRSTKLEDSAMYFCASRPTSGLSSYEQYFGPGTRLTVT.

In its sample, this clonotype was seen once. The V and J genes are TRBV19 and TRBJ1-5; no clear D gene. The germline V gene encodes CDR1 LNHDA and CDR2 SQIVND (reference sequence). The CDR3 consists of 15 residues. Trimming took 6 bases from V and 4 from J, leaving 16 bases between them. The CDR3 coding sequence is TGTGCCAGTAGCCAATACCACCCTGGGAATCAGCCCCAGCATTTT. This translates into CASSQYHPGNQPQHF.

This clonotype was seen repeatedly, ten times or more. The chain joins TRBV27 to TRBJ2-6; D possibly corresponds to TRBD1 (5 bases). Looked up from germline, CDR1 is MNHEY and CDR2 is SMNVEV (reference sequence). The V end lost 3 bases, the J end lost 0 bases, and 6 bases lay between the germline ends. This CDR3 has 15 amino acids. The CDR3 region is CASSFTGSGANVLTF. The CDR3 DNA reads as TGTGCCAGCAGTTTTACAGGCTCTGGGGCCAACGTCCTGACTTTC.

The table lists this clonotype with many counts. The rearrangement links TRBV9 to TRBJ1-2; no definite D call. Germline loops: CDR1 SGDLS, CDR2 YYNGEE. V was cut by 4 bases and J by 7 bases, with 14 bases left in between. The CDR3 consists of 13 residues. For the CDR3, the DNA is TGTGCCAGCAGCACGTCAGGAGGTGTTGGCTACACCTTC. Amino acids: CASSTSGGVGYTF.

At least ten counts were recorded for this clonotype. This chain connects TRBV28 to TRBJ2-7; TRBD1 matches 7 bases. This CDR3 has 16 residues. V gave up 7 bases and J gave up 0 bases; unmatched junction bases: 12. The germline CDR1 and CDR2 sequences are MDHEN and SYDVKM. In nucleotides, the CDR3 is TGTGCCAGCAACAGCGACAGGGTCCTTTTCTCCTACGAGCAGTACTTC. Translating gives CASNSDRVLFSYEQYF.

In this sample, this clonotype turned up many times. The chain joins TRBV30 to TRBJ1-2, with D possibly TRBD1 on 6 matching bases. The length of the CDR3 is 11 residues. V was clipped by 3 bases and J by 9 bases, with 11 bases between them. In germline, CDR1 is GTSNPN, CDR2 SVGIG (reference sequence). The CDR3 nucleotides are TGTGCCTGGAGGGGGGGCGCCAGCTACACCTTC. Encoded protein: CAWRGGASYTF.

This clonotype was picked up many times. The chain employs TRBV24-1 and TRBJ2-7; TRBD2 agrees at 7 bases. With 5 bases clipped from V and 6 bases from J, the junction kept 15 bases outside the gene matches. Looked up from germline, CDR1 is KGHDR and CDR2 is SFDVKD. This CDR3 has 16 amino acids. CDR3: CATSGLGRKGTCEQYF. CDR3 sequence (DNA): TGTGCCACCAGTGGCCTCGGGAGGAAGGGAACCTGCGAGCAGTACTTC.

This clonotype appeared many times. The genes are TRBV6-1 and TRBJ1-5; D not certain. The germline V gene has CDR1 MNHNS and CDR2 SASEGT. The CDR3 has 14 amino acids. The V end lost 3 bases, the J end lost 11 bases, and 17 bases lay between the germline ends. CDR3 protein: CASSDWELTVTQHF. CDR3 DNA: TGTGCCAGCAGTGACTGGGAATTAACGGTTACCCAGCATTTT.

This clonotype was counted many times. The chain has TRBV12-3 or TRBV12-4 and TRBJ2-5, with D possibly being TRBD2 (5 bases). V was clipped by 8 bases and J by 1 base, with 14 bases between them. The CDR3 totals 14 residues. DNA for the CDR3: TGTGCCAGCGGTCGAGCGGAGATCCAAGAGACCCAGTACTTC. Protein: CASGRAEIQETQYF.